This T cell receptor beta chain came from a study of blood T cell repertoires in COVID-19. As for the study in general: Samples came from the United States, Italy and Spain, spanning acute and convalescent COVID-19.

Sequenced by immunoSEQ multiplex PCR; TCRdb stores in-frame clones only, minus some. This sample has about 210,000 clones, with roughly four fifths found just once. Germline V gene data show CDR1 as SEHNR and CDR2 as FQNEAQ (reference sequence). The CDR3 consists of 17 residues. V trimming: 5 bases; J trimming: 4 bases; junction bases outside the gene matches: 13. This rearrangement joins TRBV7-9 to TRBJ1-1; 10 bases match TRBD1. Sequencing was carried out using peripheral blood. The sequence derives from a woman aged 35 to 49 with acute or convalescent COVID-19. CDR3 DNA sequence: TGTGCCAGCAGCCATCCACCCGGGACAGGGGTAGGCACTGAAGCTTTCTTT. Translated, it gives CASSHPPGTGVGTEAFF.